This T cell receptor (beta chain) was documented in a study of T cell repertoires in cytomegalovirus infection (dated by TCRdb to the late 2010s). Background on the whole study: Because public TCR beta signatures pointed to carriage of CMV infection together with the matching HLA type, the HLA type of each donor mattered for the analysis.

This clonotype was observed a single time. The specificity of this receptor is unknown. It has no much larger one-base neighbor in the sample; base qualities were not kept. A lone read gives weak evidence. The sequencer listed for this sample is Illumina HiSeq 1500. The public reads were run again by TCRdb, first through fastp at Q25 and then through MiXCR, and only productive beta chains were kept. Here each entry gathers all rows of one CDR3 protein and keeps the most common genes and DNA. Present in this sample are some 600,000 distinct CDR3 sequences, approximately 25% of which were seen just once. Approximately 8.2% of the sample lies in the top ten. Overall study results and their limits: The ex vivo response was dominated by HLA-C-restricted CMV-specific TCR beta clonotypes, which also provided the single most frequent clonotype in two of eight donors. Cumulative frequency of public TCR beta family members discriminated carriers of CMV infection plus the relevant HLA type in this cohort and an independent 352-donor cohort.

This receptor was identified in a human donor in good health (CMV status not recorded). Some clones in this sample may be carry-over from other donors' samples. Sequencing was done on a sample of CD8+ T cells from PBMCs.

The DNA sequence is given as TGTGCCAGCAGCTTGGAGGGGGCAGACTACACCGGGGAGCTGTTTTTT. Translated, this gives CASSLEGADYTGELFF. The rearrangement combines TRBV5-6 with TRBJ2-2; 7 bases in between match TRBD1. The CDR3 runs 16 residues from the cysteine to the phenylalanine. Here the CDR3 DNA is all that survives: 48 bases in frame from base 1. In the germline V gene, CDR1 corresponds to SGHDT and CDR2 to YYEEEE. V is trimmed back by 0 bases and J by 3 bases, and the junction contains 5 bases that no gene match accounts for. Extended through the reference TRBV5-6 and TRBJ2-2 proteins, this CDR3 yields the full variable domain: DAGVTQSPTHLIKTRGQQVTLRCSPKSGHDTVSWYQQALGQGPQFIFQYYEEEERQRGNFPDRFSGHQFPNYSSELNVNALLLGDSALYLCASSLEGADYTGELFFGEGSRLTVL.